This is a list of T cell receptor beta chains from one sample in a study of beta chain features in type 1 diabetes. Measured with immunoSEQ multiplex PCR; TCRdb has only the in-frame clones, and not every one. The profile shows some 240,000 clones, 16% of them singletons. Specimen: naive CD4+ T cells from blood. These receptors all stem from a young man with type 1 diabetes. CDR3s include the opening cysteine and the closing phenylalanine or tryptophan. D genes are given only for firm matches. The listing skips clone size in some rows; elsewhere it reads once, few, many or a size class.

CDR3 DNA: TGCAGCGTCGCCGCCGGGACTAGTGCGACCGGGGAGCTGTTTTTT
CDR3 protein: CSVAAGTSATGELFF
J gene: TRBJ2-2
V gene: TRBV29-1
D gene: TRBD2
clone size: -

CDR3 DNA: TGTGCCAGCAGTGAATCGGGGGACAGGGGGCTAGCCGGGGAGCTGTTTTTT
CDR3 protein: CASSESGDRGLAGELFF
J gene: TRBJ2-2
V gene: TRBV25-1
D gene: TRBD1
clone size: -

CDR3 DNA: TGTGCTAGTGGTTTGCTCCAAGATCCGCAAGGGACCCAGTACTTC
CDR3 protein: CASGLLQDPQGTQYF
J gene: TRBJ2-5
V gene: TRBV12-5
D gene: -
clone size: few

CDR3 DNA: TGTGCCAGCAGCCGAACCGAGGTGGGAAACACCATATATTTT
CDR3 protein: CASSRTEVGNTIYF
J gene: TRBJ1-3
V gene: TRBV7-9
D gene: -
clone size: -

CDR3 DNA: TGTGCCAGCAGCCCGCGGTCCGCCTACGAGCAGTACTTC
CDR3 protein: CASSPRSAYEQYF
J gene: TRBJ2-7
V gene: TRBV7-9
D gene: -
clone size: few

CDR3 DNA: TGTGCCAGCAGCGTAGCTTCACAAGAGACCCAGTACTTC
CDR3 protein: CASSVASQETQYF
J gene: TRBJ2-5
V gene: TRBV9
D gene: -
clone size: -

CDR3 DNA: TGTGCCAGTAGTGCCCCGGCAGGGATGAAATGGACTAGCGGGATGGTTGAGCAGTTCTTC
CDR3 protein: CASSAPAGMKWTSGMVEQFF
J gene: TRBJ2-1
V gene: TRBV19
D gene: TRBD2
clone size: -

CDR3 DNA: TGCGCCAGCAGCTTGGGGACAGGGGCAGATACGCAGTATTTT
CDR3 protein: CASSLGTGADTQYF
J gene: TRBJ2-3
V gene: TRBV5-1
D gene: TRBD1
clone size: few

CDR3 DNA: TGTGCCAGCCATAGCGGCATGGTCTACGAGCAGTACTTC
CDR3 protein: CASHSGMVYEQYF
J gene: TRBJ2-7
V gene: TRBV27
D gene: -
clone size: -

CDR3 DNA: TGTGCCAGCAGTCGGCAGGGTAGCACTGAAGCTTTCTTT
CDR3 protein: CASSRQGSTEAFF
J gene: TRBJ1-1
V gene: TRBV6-5
D gene: -
clone size: few

CDR3 DNA: TGTGCCACCAGCAGAGTCACCTATGGCTACACCTTC
CDR3 protein: CATSRVTYGYTF
J gene: TRBJ1-2
V gene: TRBV15
D gene: -
clone size: -

CDR3 DNA: TGTGCCAGCAGCTTAACGAGCTCTGGGGCCAACGTCCTGACTTTC
CDR3 protein: CASSLTSSGANVLTF
J gene: TRBJ2-6
V gene: TRBV7-3
D gene: -
clone size: -

CDR3 DNA: TGCGCCAGCAGCTTGGGCGGTAGAGAGACCCAGTACTTC
CDR3 protein: CASSLGGRETQYF
J gene: TRBJ2-5
V gene: TRBV5-1
D gene: -
clone size: -

CDR3 DNA: TGTGCCTGGAGTCCGGACAGTTGGACCGGGGAGCTGTTTTTT
CDR3 protein: CAWSPDSWTGELFF
J gene: TRBJ2-2
V gene: TRBV30
D gene: -
clone size: few

CDR3 DNA: TGTGCCAGCAGCCCGGGGTCACGGTCCACAGATACGCAGTATTTT
CDR3 protein: CASSPGSRSTDTQYF
J gene: TRBJ2-3
V gene: TRBV7-9
D gene: -
clone size: -

CDR3 DNA: TGTGCCAGCAGTGAAGGACAGGGCGCAACTAATGAAAAACTGTTTTTT
CDR3 protein: CASSEGQGATNEKLFF
J gene: TRBJ1-4
V gene: TRBV25-1
D gene: TRBD1
clone size: -

CDR3 DNA: TGTGCCAGCAGCTTAGTGTTGGGACCCGGGGATACGCAGTATTTT
CDR3 protein: CASSLVLGPGDTQYF
J gene: TRBJ2-3
V gene: TRBV7-9
D gene: -
clone size: -

CDR3 DNA: TGTGCCAGCTCACCGGACGGATCCTACGAGCAGTACTTC
CDR3 protein: CASSPDGSYEQYF
J gene: TRBJ2-7
V gene: TRBV18
D gene: -
clone size: few

CDR3 DNA: TGTGCCAGCAGCGTGAAGGACAATGAGCAGTTCTTC
CDR3 protein: CASSVKDNEQFF
J gene: TRBJ2-1
V gene: TRBV6-6
D gene: -
clone size: few

CDR3 DNA: TGTGCCAGCAGCTTCCTGACAGGGGCCTACGAGCAGTACTTC
CDR3 protein: CASSFLTGAYEQYF
J gene: TRBJ2-7
V gene: TRBV11-1
D gene: TRBD1
clone size: few

CDR3 DNA: TGTGCCAGCAGTTCGACTAGCCCTACCTACAATGAGCAGTTCTTC
CDR3 protein: CASSSTSPTYNEQFF
J gene: TRBJ2-1
V gene: TRBV28
D gene: TRBD2
clone size: few

CDR3 DNA: TGTGCCAGCAGTCCCCGTAAGGGCCCCTACAATGAGCAGTTCTTC
CDR3 protein: CASSPRKGPYNEQFF
J gene: TRBJ2-1
V gene: TRBV14
D gene: -
clone size: few

CDR3 DNA: TGTGCCAGCAGTTACTCCATTTTACCCACAGATACGCAGTATTTT
CDR3 protein: CASSYSILPTDTQYF
J gene: TRBJ2-3
V gene: TRBV6-5
D gene: -
clone size: -